These 5 T cell receptor beta chains originate from one sample sequenced in a study of cytomegalovirus exposure and HLA in healthy donors. Both 60 Vbeta primers and 13 Jbeta primers went into the PCR. Produced via immunoSEQ multiplex PCR; TCRdb's table is partial and in-frame only. The repertoire includes about 200,000 clones, over 65% of them detected once, and about 2.8% sits in the top ten. Material: PBMCs. These receptor sequences come from a woman in her thirties in good health and CMV-seronegative.

This clone was recorded only once. J is TRBJ2-7 and V is TRBV28; 9 nucleotides line up with TRBD1. Trimming at V came to 4 bases and at J to 5 bases, leaving 9 bases not matched to a gene. The CDR3 covers 15 residues. CDR1 is MDHEN and CDR2 is SYDVKM in the germline V gene. The DNA for the CDR3 is TGTGCCAGCAGTTCAGTCGGACAGGGGAGGAACGAGCAGTACTTC. Protein sequence: CASSSVGQGRNEQYF.

CDR3 DNA sequence: TGTGCCAGCAGTTACTCTGGGCACAGGTTTCTGTTTTTT. This sequence encodes CASSYSGHRFLFF. The rearrangement links TRBV6-6 to TRBJ1-4; perhaps TRBD1 as D (5 bases). Germline V lookup: CDR1 MNHNY, CDR2 SVGAGI (reference sequence). Trimming stripped 0 bases from V and 14 bases from J, with 13 bases between. The CDR3 is 13 amino acids.

A few counts support this clone. The junction shows a germline mismatch at one end, possibly a read error. The chain recombines TRBV15 with TRBJ1-2; TRBD1 might be the D (6 bases). There are 14 residues in the CDR3. Germline CDR1 reads LNHNV; CDR2 reads YYDKDF (reference sequence). CDR3 nucleotide sequence: TGTGCCACCAGCAGAACCCGGGGGGCTTTTGGCTTCACCTTC. Translated: CATSRTRGAFGFTF.

The chain uses TRBV19 and TRBJ2-7, with 10 bases matching TRBD2. V lost 6 bases to trimming and J lost 0 bases; unmatched junction nucleotides: 2. There are 14 residues in the CDR3. The germline V gene encodes CDR1 LNHDA and CDR2 SQIVND (reference sequence). CDR3 loop: CASSRTSGSYEQYF. For the CDR3, the DNA is TGTGCCAGTAGCAGGACTAGCGGCTCCTACGAGCAGTACTTC.

V gene TRBV2 combines with J gene TRBJ2-7, with TRBD1 identical over 10 bases. The germline CDR1 and CDR2 sequences are SNHLY and FYNNEI. The V segment lost 5 bases and the J segment 6 bases; nucleotides outside the gene matches: 7. The CDR3 contains 14 residues. The CDR3 DNA sequence: TGTGCCAGCAGTTTTTCGGACAGGGGGATCGAGCAGTACTTC. Protein product: CASSFSDRGIEQYF.